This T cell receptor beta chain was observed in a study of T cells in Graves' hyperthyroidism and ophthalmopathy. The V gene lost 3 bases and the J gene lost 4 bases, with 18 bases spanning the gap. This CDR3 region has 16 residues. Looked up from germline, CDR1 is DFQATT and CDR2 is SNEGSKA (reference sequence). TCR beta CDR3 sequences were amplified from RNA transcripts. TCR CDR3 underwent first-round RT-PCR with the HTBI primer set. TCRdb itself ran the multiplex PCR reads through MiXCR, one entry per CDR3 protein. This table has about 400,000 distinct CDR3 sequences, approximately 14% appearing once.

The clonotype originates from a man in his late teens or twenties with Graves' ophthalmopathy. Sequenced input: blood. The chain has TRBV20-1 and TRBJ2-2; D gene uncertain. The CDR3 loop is CSASWFRRRGTGELFF. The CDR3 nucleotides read TGCAGTGCTAGCTGGTTCAGGCGGAGAGGCACCGGGGAGCTGTTTTTT.